These 24 T cell receptor beta chains were all obtained from the same sample, sequenced in a study of vaccination and CD4 T cells after COVID-19. No cognate antigen is known for these TCRs. An Oncomine TCR Beta short-read assay was used to sequence the DNA from cultured CD4+ T cells. TCRdb passed the PCR reads through MiXCR, listing each CDR3 protein once. Found here are about 17,000 distinct CDR3 sequences, 45% of them singletons; the top ten hold around 18%. Stated treatment: roughly 11-day PBMC culture with coronavirus spike peptide pools or control peptides (ViraFEST assay). Here the sequenced sample was CD4+ T cells from blood, cultured in vitro, taken before SARS-CoV-2 vaccination. The source of these receptors is a human donor who received a COVID-19 vaccine.

V is TRBV4-1 and J is TRBJ1-6; tentative D call: TRBD1 (5 bases). Trimming took off 1 base at V and 5 bases at J, with 12 bases between the two ends. From germline, CDR1 is MGHRA and CDR2 YSYEKL. The CDR3 runs 16 residues. CDR3 in amino acids: CASSQGRGRDNSPLHF. The CDR3 nucleotides are TGCGCCAGCAGCCAAGGGAGGGGCAGAGATAATTCACCCCTCCACTTT.

This clonotype was recorded a few times. The V gene is TRBV10-3, the J gene TRBJ2-5; D may be TRBD2 (5 bases). Germline V gives CDR1 ENHRY, CDR2 SYGVKD. The ends were cut back, 0 bases at V and 2 bases at J, with 13 bases in the middle. The CDR3 has 16 residues. The CDR3 spells CAISESHGVGQETQYF. Here the CDR3 DNA reads TGTGCCATCAGTGAGTCGCACGGGGTAGGGCAAGAGACCCAGTACTTC.

This clonotype turned up a few times. The chain recombines TRBV20-1 with TRBJ1-2; 8 nucleotides agree with TRBD1. Per the germline V gene, CDR1 is DFQATT and CDR2 is SNEGSKA (reference sequence). This CDR3 region has 13 residues. The ends lost 3 bases at V and 8 bases at J; junction bases unmatched: 8. The CDR3 here is CSASPPDREGYTF. CDR3 nucleotides: TGCAGTGCTAGCCCCCCGGACAGGGAAGGCTACACCTTC.

J is TRBJ2-7 and V is TRBV27; a possible D gene is TRBD1 (5 bases). There are 14 residues in the CDR3. The germline V gene encodes CDR1 MNHEY and CDR2 SMNVEV (reference sequence). V gave up 6 bases and J gave up 0 bases, with 12 bases separating them. In DNA form, the CDR3 reads TGTGCCAGCAGCAGACAGTTCCCCTCCTACGAGCAGTACTTC. Translating gives CASSRQFPSYEQYF.

V usage is TRBV14 and J usage is TRBJ2-7, with D possibly being TRBD1 or TRBD2 (5 bases each). The germline V and J ends were trimmed by 1 base and 4 bases, with 14 bases remaining between them. Germline V lookup: CDR1 SGHDN, CDR2 FVKESK. The CDR3 length is 15 residues. CDR3 protein: CASSQGGWSRYEQYF. Written as DNA, the CDR3 is TGTGCCAGCAGCCAAGGGGGGTGGTCGCGGTACGAGCAGTACTTC.

This chain joins TRBV11-1 and TRBJ2-3; tentatively, D is TRBD2 (5 bases). This CDR3 has 14 residues. Germline V gene lookup returns CDR1 SGHAT and CDR2 FQDESV (reference sequence). Trimming shortened V by 1 base and J by 3 bases, and 8 bases separated the two germline ends. DNA for the CDR3: TGTGCCAGCAGCTTAGGAGGGCGGACAGATACGCAGTATTTT. Translation: CASSLGGRTDTQYF.

Only a few counts were recorded for this clonotype. The chain couples TRBV2 to TRBJ2-3; possible D gene TRBD1, 6 bases. The V and J ends lost 6 bases and 4 bases respectively, with 17 bases between them. CDR1 and CDR2 (germline): SNHLY, FYNNEI. This CDR3 contains 15 residues. The CDR3 spells CASRDRDISADTQYF. CDR3 DNA: TGTGCCAGCAGGGATAGGGACATCTCTGCAGATACGCAGTATTTT.

This clonotype occurred a few times. The J gene is TRBJ2-7, the V gene TRBV27, with D maybe TRBD2 (6 bases). The CDR3 sequence is 11 residues long. Germline lookup yields CDR1 MNHEY and CDR2 SMNVEV (reference sequence). V lost 8 bases to trimming and J lost 7 bases, with 12 bases between them. The CDR3: CASAAGREQYF. CDR3 coding DNA: TGTGCCAGCGCCGCAGGGAGGGAGCAGTACTTC.

The chain employs TRBV6-5 and TRBJ2-6; tentative D call: TRBD1 (5 bases). The length of the CDR3 is 16 residues. Germline values: CDR1 MNHEY, CDR2 SVGAGI. Trimming stripped 0 bases from V and 2 bases from J, with 8 bases between. Written as DNA, the CDR3 is TGTGCCAGCAGTTACTCCCCCAGGGCTGGGGCCAACGTCCTGACTTTC. Its translation is CASSYSPRAGANVLTF.

This clonotype was counted only a few times. V is TRBV15 and J is TRBJ2-3, with a tentative D call TRBD1 (6 bases). Germline loops: CDR1 LNHNV, CDR2 YYDKDF (reference sequence). V lost 2 bases and J 2 bases, leaving 11 bases between the germline ends. The CDR3 contains 15 residues. CDR3 protein: CATSRLGQSTDTQYF. The CDR3 bases are TGTGCCACCAGCAGACTCGGACAGTCCACAGATACGCAGTATTTT.

The chain recombines TRBV6-1 with TRBJ2-1; TRBD2 matches 11 bases. The junction had 7 bases not matched to a gene; V was cut back by 4 bases and J by 8 bases. This CDR3 spans 15 amino acids. Germline lookup yields CDR1 MNHNS and CDR2 SASEGT. The CDR3 DNA sequence: TGTGCCAGCAGTGCTAGCGGGGGGAGGGTAGATGAGCAGTTCTTC. It encodes CASSASGGRVDEQFF.

This chain connects TRBV12-5 to TRBJ2-5, with D possibly TRBD1 on 5 matching bases. The V and J ends lost 4 bases and 4 bases respectively, with 10 bases between them. This CDR3 is built from 13 residues. Germline assignment: CDR1 LGHNT and CDR2 FRNRAP. The CDR3 region is CASGWGRAETQYF. The CDR3 nucleotides are TGTGCTAGTGGTTGGGGCAGGGCAGAGACCCAGTACTTC.

The chain is built from TRBV7-3 and TRBJ1-1; 7 bases are shared with TRBD1. V dropped 4 bases and J dropped 3; count of bases not matched to a gene: 5. This CDR3 spans 14 amino acids. Germline V CDR1 and CDR2: SGHTA, FQGTGA. The CDR3, as DNA: TGTGCCAGCAGCTCACAGGGGAGTGACACTGAAGCTTTCTTT. Translation gives CASSSQGSDTEAFF.

This clonotype has more than one count but fewer than ten. The J gene is TRBJ1-1, the V gene TRBV20-1; D is ambiguous. The CDR3 has 12 residues. Per germline, CDR1 DFQATT and CDR2 SNEGSKA (reference sequence). Trimming stripped 3 bases from V and 0 bases from J, with 5 bases between. The chain's CDR3 is CSASPMNTEAFF. DNA for the CDR3: TGCAGTGCTAGCCCGATGAACACTGAAGCTTTCTTT.

This clonotype was seen a handful of times. The CDR3 nucleotides are TGTGCCAGCAGTGATGGGACGATTAGCAATCAGCCCCAGCATTTT. This encodes CASSDGTISNQPQHF. The rearrangement uses TRBV2 and TRBJ1-5; D perhaps matches TRBD1 (5 bases). The CDR3 has 15 residues. Germline CDR1 reads SNHLY; CDR2 reads FYNNEI. V lost 3 bases and J 0 bases, leaving 9 bases between the germline ends.

The rearrangement uses TRBV12-3 or TRBV12-4 and TRBJ1-5; unclear D gene. The CDR3 is made up of 16 amino acids. Trimming shortened V by 1 base and J by 2 bases, and 12 bases separated the two germline ends. The DNA for the CDR3 is TGTGCCAGCAGTTTAGTCTCCGGGAATGGCAATCAGCCCCAGCATTTT. Translating it yields CASSLVSGNGNQPQHF.

The gene calls are TRBV11-1 and TRBJ2-5; TRBD1 agrees at 7 bases. This CDR3 has 14 amino acids. V lost 6 bases to trimming and J lost 2 bases; unmatched junction nucleotides: 6. Per the germline V gene, CDR1 is SGHAT and CDR2 is FQDESV (reference sequence). The CDR3 DNA is TGTGCCAGCAGTCAGGGACAGAATCAAGAGACCCAGTACTTC. The encoded protein is CASSQGQNQETQYF.

CDR3: CASSRSGGGTGELFF. The CDR3 DNA follows: TGTGCCAGCAGCCGCTCAGGGGGTGGTACCGGGGAGCTGTTTTTT. The chain is built from TRBV28 and TRBJ2-2; 7 bases line up with TRBD1. Germline V gene data show CDR1 as MDHEN and CDR2 as SYDVKM. This CDR3 has 15 residues. V lost 6 bases and J lost 5; bases outside the gene matches: 9. The entire variable domain, with the rest obtained from reference TRBV28 and TRBJ2-2, is as follows: DVKVTQSSRYLVKRTGEKVFLECVQDMDHENMFWYRQDPGLGLRLIYFSYDVKMKEKGDIPEGYSVSREKKERFSLILESASTNQTSMYLCASSRSGGGTGELFFGEGSRLTVL.

A few counts support this clonotype. The chain couples TRBV19 to TRBJ2-7, with 7 positions matching TRBD1. The CDR3 is 13 amino acids. V dropped 6 bases and J dropped 3; count of bases not matched to a gene: 5. Germline V gives CDR1 LNHDA, CDR2 SQIVND (reference sequence). The chain's CDR3 is CASRRDRDYEQYF. The CDR3 bases are TGTGCCAGTAGAAGAGACAGGGACTACGAGCAGTACTTC. The entire variable domain, with the rest obtained from reference TRBV19 and TRBJ2-7, is as follows: DGGITQSPKYLFRKEGQNVTLSCEQNLNHDAMYWYRQDPGQGLRLIYYSQIVNDFQKGDIAEGYSVSREKKESFPLTVTSAQKNPTAFYLCASRRDRDYEQYFGPGTRLTVT.

The chain recombines TRBV20-1 with TRBJ2-7, with unresolved D. Germline V lookup: CDR1 DFQATT, CDR2 SNEGSKA (reference sequence). This CDR3 is 12 amino acids long. The germline V and J ends were trimmed by 3 bases and 4 bases, with 10 bases remaining between them. CDR3 coding DNA: TGCAGTGCTAGCCTCGGTCGGTACGAGCAGTACTTC. Protein sequence: CSASLGRYEQYF.

This rearrangement joins TRBV19 to TRBJ2-5; 9 bases are shared with TRBD1. Germline lookup yields CDR1 LNHDA and CDR2 SQIVND (reference sequence). V trimming: 9 bases; J trimming: 0 bases; junction bases outside the gene matches: 5. There are 14 residues in the CDR3. The CDR3 bases are TGTGCCAGCGGGGACAGGGACAACCAAGAGACCCAGTACTTC. This codes for CASGDRDNQETQYF.

J is TRBJ2-3 and V is TRBV20-1; 10 nucleotides line up with TRBD2. The CDR3 covers 14 residues. The V gene end was trimmed by 3 bases and the J gene end by 3 bases; junction bases not matched to a gene: 3. Germline CDR1 and CDR2: DFQATT and SNEGSKA (reference sequence). The CDR3 is CSASLAGETDTQYF. CDR3 sequence (DNA): TGCAGTGCTAGTCTAGCGGGGGAGACAGATACGCAGTATTTT.

This chain joins TRBV7-3 and TRBJ2-2; TRBD2 matches 9 bases. The junction had 8 bases not matched to a gene; V was cut back by 2 bases and J by 1 base. Germline values: CDR1 SGHTA, CDR2 FQGTGA. This CDR3 has 18 residues. The DNA for the CDR3 is TGTGCCAGCAGCTTACGGCCTGGGACTAGCCTGAACACCGGGGAGCTGTTTTTT. This gives the protein CASSLRPGTSLNTGELFF.

The chain is built from TRBV7-8 and TRBJ1-2, with D possibly matching TRBD1 (5 bases). The CDR3 covers 17 residues. Trimming cost V 0 bases and J 4 bases, with 18 bases left between them. Germline CDR1 reads SGHVS; CDR2 reads FQNEAQ. As DNA, the CDR3 is TGTGCCAGCAGCTTAGCCAGGGAGCTACCCCTCTCCTATGGCTACACCTTC. Protein sequence: CASSLARELPLSYGYTF.